This T cell receptor beta chain was captured in a study of T cell responses to AZD1222 COVID-19 vaccine. Trimming left V 6 bases short and J 2 bases short, with 8 bases between. Per the germline V gene, CDR1 is DFQATT and CDR2 is SNEGSKA (reference sequence). CDR3 length: 11 amino acids. Libraries were prepared by immunoSEQ multiplex PCR; TCRdb keeps only in-frame clonotypes and omits some of them. The sample has over 85,000 clones, around 85% seen once. The sequencing used peripheral blood, collected 28 days after the second AZD1222 dose. The TCR was taken from an adult who received the AZD1222 COVID-19 vaccine. The chain links TRBV20-1 to TRBJ2-7; possible D gene TRBD1, 6 bases. This chain's CDR3 is CSATGTYEQYF. In DNA form, the CDR3 reads TGCAGTGCAACAGGGACCTACGAGCAGTACTTC.